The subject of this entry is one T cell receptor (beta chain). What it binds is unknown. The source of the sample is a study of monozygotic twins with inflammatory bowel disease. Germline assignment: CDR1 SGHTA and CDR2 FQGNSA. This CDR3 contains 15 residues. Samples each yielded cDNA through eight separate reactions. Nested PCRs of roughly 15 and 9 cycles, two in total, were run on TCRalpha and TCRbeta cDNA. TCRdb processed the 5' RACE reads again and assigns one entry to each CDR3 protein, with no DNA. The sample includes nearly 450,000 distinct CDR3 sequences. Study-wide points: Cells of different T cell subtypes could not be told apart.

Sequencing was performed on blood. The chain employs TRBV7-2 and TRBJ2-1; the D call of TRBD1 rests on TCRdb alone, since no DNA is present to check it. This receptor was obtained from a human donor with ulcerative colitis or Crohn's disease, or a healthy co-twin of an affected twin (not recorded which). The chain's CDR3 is CASRRTGGLSNEQFF.